A single TCR beta chain is shown here with its context. TCRdb recomputed calls from the 5' RACE reads with MiXCR, one row per CDR3 protein. The repertoire consists of 600,000 to 700,000 distinct CDR3 sequences, with about 20% occurring once and the leading ten covering about 4.3%. These data are taken from a study of identical twins. From germline, CDR1 is MNHEY and CDR2 SVGAGI. The CDR3 loop spans 19 amino acids. The ends lost 0 bases at V and 0 bases at J; junction bases unmatched: 8. The data also belong to a second study, concerning T cells expressing NK-cell markers.

The sequence came from a young woman in good health. The specimen was PBMCs. V gene TRBV6-5 combines with J gene TRBJ2-6, with TRBD1 matching 7 bases. In DNA form, the CDR3 reads TGTGCCAGCAGTTACTCGACAGGGTTCTCCCTCTCTGGGGCCAACGTCCTGACTTTC. Amino acid sequence: CASSYSTGFSLSGANVLTF.